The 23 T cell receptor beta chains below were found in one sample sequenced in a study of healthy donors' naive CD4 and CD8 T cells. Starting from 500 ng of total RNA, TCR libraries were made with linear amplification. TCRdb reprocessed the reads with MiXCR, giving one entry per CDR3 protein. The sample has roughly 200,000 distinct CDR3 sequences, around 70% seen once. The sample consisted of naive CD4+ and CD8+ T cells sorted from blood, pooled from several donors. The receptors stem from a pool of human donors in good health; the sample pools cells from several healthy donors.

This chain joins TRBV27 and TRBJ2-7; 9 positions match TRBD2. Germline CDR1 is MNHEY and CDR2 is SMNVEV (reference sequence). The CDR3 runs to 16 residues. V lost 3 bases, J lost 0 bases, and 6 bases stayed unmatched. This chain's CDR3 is CASSLASGRSSYEQYF. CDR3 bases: TGTGCCAGCAGTTTGGCCAGCGGGAGGTCCTCCTACGAGCAGTACTTC.

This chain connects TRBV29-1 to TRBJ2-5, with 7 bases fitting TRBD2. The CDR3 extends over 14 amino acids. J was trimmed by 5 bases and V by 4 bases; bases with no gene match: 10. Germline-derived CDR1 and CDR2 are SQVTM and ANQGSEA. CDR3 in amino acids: CSVGGGSSWETQYF. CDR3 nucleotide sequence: TGCAGCGTTGGGGGCGGGAGTAGTTGGGAGACCCAGTACTTC.

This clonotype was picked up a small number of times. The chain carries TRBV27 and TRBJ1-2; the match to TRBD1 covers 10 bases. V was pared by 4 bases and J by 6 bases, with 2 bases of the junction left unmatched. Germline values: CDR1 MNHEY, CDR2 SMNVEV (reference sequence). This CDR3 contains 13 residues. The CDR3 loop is CASSSGQGDGYTF. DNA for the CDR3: TGTGCCAGCAGTTCTGGACAGGGGGATGGCTACACCTTC.

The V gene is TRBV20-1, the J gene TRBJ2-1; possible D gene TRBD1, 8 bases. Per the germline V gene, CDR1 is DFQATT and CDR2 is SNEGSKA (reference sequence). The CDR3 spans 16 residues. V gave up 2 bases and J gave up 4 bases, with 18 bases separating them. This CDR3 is CSARQVNRGGYNEQFF. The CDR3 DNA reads TGCAGTGCTAGACAAGTCAACAGGGGGGGATACAATGAGCAGTTCTTC.

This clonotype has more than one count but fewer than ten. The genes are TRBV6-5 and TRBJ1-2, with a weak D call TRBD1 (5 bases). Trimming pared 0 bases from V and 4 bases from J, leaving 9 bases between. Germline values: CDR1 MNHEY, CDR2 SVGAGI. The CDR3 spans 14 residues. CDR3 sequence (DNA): TGTGCCAGCAGTTACTCAGTGGGGCTCTATGGCTACACCTTC. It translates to CASSYSVGLYGYTF.

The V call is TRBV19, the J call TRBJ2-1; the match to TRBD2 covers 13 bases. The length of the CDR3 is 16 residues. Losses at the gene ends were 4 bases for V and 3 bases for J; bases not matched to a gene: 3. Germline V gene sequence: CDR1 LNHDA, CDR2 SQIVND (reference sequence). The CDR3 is CASSTGLAGDYNEQFF. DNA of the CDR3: TGTGCCAGTAGTACCGGACTAGCGGGAGACTACAATGAGCAGTTCTTC.

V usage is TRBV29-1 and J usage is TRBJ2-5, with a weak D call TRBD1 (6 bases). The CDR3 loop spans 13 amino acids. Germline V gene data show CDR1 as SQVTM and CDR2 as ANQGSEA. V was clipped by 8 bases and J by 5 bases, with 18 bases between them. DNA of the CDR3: TGCAGCCTTGTCGTGTCAGGGGAGGAGACCCAGTACTTC. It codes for CSLVVSGEETQYF.

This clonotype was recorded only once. In nucleotides, the CDR3 is TGTGCCAGCAGTTTATCGGCCGGGTTCTACGAGCAGTACTTC. It translates to CASSLSAGFYEQYF. V usage is TRBV27 and J usage is TRBJ2-7; no clear D gene. Per the germline V gene, CDR1 is MNHEY and CDR2 is SMNVEV (reference sequence). V was shortened by 0 bases and J by 3 bases, with 9 bases between the two germline ends. This CDR3 has 14 amino acids.

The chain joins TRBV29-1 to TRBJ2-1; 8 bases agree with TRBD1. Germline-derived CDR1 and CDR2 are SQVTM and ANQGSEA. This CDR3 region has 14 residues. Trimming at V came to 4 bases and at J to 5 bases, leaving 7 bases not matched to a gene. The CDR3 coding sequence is TGCAGCGTTGGGCGCAGGGGGCCCAACAATGAGCAGTTCTTC. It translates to CSVGRRGPNNEQFF.

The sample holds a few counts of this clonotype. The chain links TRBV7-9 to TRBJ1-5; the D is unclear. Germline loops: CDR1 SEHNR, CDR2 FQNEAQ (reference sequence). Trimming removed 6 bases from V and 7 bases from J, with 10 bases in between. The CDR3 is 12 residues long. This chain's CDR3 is CASSLTGQPQHF. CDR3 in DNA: TGTGCCAGCAGTTTAACCGGCCAGCCCCAGCATTTT.

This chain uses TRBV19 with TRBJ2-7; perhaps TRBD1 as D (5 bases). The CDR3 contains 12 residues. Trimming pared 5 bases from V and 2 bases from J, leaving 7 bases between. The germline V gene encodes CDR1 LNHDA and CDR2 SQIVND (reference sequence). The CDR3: CASSGATYEQYF. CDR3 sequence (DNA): TGTGCCAGTAGTGGGGCTACCTACGAGCAGTACTTC.

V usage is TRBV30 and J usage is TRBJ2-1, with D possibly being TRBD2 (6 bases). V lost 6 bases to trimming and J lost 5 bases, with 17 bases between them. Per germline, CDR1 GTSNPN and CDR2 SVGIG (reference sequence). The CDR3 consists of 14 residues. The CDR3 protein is CACEGLARHNEQFF. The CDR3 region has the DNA TGTGCCTGCGAGGGGCTAGCGAGACACAATGAGCAGTTCTTC.

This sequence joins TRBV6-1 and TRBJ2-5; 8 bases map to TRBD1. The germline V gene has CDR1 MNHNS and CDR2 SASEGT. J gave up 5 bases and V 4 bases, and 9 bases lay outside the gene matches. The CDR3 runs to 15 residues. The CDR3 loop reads CASSVGTGRRETQYF. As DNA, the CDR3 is TGTGCCAGCAGTGTGGGGACAGGTCGGCGGGAGACCCAGTACTTC.

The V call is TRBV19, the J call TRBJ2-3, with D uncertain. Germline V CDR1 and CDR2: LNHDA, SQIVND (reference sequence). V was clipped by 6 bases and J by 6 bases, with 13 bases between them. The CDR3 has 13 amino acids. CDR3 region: CASRPPNGDTQYF. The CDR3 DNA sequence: TGTGCCAGTAGACCCCCCAACGGGGATACGCAGTATTTT.

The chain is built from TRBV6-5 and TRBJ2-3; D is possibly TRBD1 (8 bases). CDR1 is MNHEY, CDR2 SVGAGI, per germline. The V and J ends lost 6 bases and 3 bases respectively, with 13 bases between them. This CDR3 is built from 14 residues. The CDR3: CASRDREGTDTQYF. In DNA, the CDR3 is TGTGCCAGCAGGGACAGGGAGGGAACAGATACGCAGTATTTT.

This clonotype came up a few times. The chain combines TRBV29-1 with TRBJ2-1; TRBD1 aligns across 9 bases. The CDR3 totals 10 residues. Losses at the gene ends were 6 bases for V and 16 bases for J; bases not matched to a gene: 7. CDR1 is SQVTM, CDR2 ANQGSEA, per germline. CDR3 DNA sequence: TGCAGCGTGGCCAGGGACAGGGTTTTCTTC. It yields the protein CSVARDRVFF.

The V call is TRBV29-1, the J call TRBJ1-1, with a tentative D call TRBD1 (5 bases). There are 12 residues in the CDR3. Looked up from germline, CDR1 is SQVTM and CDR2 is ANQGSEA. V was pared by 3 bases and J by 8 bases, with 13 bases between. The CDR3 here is CSVDWGRGEAFF. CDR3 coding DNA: TGCAGCGTTGATTGGGGACGGGGAGAAGCTTTCTTT.

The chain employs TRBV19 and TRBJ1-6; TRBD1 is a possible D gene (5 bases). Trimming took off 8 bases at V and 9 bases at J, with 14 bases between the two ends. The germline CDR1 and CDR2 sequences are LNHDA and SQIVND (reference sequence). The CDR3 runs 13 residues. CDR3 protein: CASSGQGVSPLHF. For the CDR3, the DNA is TGTGCCAGTTCGGGGCAGGGAGTTTCACCCCTCCACTTT.

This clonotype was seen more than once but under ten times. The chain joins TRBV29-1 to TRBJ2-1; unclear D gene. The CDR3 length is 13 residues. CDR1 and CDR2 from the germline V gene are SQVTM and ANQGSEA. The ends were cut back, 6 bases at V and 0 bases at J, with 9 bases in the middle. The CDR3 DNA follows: TGCAGCGTCAGAAAACCCTCCTACAATGAGCAGTTCTTC. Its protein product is CSVRKPSYNEQFF.

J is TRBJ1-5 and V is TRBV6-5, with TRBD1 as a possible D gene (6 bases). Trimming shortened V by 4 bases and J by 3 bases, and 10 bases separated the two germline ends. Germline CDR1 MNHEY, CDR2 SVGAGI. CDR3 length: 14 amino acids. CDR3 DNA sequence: TGTGCCAGCAGTTCGACAGGAGTCAATCAGCCCCAGCATTTT. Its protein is CASSSTGVNQPQHF.

Written as DNA, the CDR3 is TGTGCCTGGAACGGACAGCCAGAGCTTAGCAATCAGCCCCAGCATTTT. Its translation: CAWNGQPELSNQPQHF. This chain connects TRBV30 to TRBJ1-5, with a tentative D call TRBD1 (6 bases). Germline V gene data show CDR1 as GTSNPN and CDR2 as SVGIG (reference sequence). The CDR3 length is 16 residues. V was trimmed by 4 bases and J by 0 bases, leaving 16 bases between them.

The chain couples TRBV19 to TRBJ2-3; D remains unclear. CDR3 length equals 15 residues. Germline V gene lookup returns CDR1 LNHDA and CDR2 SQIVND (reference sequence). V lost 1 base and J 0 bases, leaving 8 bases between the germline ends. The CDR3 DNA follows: TGTGCCAGTAGTATAGGCGCGGTCAGCACAGATACGCAGTATTTT. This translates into CASSIGAVSTDTQYF.

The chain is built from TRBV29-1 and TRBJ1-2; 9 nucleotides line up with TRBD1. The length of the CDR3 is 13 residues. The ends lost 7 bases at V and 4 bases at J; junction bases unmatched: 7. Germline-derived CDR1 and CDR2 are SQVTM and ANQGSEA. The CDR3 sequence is CSATGGTGYGYTF. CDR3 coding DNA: TGCAGCGCTACAGGGGGCACCGGCTATGGCTACACCTTC.